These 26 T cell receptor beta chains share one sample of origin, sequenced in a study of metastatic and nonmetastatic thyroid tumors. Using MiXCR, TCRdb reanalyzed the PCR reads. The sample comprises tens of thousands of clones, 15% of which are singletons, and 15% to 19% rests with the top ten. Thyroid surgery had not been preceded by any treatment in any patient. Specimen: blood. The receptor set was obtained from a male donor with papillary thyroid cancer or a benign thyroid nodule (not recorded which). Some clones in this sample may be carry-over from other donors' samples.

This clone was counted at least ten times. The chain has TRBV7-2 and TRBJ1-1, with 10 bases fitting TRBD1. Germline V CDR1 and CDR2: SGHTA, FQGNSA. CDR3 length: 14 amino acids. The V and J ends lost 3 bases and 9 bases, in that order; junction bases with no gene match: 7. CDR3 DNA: TGTGCCAGCAGCTTTGGACAGGGGGGCACCCAAGCTTTCTTT. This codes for CASSFGQGGTQAFF.

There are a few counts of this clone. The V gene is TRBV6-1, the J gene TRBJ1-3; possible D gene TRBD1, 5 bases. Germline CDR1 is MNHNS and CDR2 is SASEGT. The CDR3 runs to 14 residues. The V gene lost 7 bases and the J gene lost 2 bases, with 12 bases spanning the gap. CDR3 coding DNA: TGTGCCAGCATGTCCGACAGAACTGGAAACACCATATATTTT. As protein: CASMSDRTGNTIYF.

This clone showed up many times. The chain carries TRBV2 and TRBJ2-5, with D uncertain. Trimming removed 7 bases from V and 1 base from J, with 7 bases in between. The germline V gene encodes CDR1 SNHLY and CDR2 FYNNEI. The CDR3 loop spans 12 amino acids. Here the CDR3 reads CASTETQETQYF. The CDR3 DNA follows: TGTGCCAGCACCGAGACCCAAGAGACCCAGTACTTC.

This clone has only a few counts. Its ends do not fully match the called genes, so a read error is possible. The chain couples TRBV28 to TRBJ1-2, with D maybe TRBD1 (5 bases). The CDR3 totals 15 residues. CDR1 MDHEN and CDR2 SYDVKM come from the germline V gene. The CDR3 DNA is TGTGTCAGCCCCTTAGGAGGGACCTCCCTCTATGGCTACACCTTC. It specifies CVSPLGGTSLYGYTF.

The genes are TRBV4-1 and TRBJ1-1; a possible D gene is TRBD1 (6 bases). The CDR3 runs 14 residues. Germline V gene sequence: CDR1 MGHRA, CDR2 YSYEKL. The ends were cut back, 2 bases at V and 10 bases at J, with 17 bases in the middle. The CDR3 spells CASSQRGAGGGAFF. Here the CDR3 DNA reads TGCGCCAGCAGCCAAAGGGGGGCCGGCGGCGGAGCTTTCTTT.

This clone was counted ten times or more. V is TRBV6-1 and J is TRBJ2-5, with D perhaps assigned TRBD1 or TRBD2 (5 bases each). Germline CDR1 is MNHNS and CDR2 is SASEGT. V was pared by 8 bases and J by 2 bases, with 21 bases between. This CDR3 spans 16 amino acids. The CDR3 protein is CASVMYGTPSQETQYF. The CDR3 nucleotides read TGTGCCAGCGTAATGTACGGGACCCCATCTCAAGAGACCCAGTACTTC.

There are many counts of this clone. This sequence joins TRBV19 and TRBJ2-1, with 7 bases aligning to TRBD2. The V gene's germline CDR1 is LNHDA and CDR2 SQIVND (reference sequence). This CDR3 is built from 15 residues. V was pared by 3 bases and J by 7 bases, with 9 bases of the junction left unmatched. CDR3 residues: CASSIGREIGNEQFF. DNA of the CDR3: TGTGCCAGTAGTATCGGGCGGGAGATTGGAAATGAGCAGTTCTTC. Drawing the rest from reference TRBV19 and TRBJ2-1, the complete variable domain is DGGITQSPKYLFRKEGQNVTLSCEQNLNHDAMYWYRQDPGQGLRLIYYSQIVNDFQKGDIAEGYSVSREKKESFPLTVTSAQKNPTAFYLCASSIGREIGNEQFFGPGTRLTVL.

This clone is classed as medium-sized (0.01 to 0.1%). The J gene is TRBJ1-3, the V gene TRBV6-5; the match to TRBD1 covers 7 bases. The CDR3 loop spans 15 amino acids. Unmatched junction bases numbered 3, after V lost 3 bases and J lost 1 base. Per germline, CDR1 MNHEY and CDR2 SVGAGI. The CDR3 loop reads CASSYQQGSGNTIYF. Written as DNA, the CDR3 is TGTGCCAGCAGTTATCAACAGGGGTCTGGAAACACCATATATTTT.

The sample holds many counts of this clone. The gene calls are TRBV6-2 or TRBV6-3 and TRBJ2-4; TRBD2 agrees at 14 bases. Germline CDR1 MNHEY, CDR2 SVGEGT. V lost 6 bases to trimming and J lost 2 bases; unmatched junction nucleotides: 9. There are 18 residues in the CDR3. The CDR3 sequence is CASRTGTSGSRSKNIQYF. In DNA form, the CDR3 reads TGTGCCAGCAGAACCGGGACTAGCGGGAGTAGGTCCAAAAACATTCAGTACTTC.

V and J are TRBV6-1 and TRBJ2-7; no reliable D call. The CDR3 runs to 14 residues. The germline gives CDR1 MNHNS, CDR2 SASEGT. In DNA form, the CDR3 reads TGTAGCAGCCTCACCCCGGGTCCCTCCTACGAGCAGTACTTC. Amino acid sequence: CSSLTPGPSYEQYF.

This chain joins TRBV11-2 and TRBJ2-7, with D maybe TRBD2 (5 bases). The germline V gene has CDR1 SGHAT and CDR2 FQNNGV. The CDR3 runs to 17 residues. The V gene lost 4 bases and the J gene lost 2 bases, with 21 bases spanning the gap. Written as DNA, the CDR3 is TGTGCCAGCAGCTCCTCTTTATCGGGGTTCGAACCCTACGAGCAGTACTTC. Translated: CASSSSLSGFEPYEQYF.

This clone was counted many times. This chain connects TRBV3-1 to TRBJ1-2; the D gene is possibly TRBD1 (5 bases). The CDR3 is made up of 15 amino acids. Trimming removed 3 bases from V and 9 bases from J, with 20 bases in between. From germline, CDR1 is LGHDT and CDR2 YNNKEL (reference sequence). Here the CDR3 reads CASSQTRTGPGSYTF. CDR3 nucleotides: TGTGCCAGCAGCCAGACAAGGACGGGGCCCGGGAGCTACACCTTC. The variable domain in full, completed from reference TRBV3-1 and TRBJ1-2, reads DTAVSQTPKYLVTQMGNDKSIKCEQNLGHDTMYWYKQDSKKFLKIMFSYNNKELIINETVPNRFSPKSPDKAHLNLHINSLELGDSAVYFCASSQTRTGPGSYTFGSGTRLTVV.

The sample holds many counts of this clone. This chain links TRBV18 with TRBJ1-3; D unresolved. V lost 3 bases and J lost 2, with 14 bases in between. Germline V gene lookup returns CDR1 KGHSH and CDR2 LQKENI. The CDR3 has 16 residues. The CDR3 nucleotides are TGTGCCAGCTCACCGGTTGCGGGAAGTCCTGGAAACACCATATATTTT. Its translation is CASSPVAGSPGNTIYF.

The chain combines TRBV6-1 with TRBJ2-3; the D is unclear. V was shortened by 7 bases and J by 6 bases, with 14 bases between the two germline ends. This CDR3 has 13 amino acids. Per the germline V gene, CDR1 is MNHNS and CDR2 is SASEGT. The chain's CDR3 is CASTVGRSDTQYF. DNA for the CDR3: TGTGCCAGCACTGTCGGTAGATCGGATACGCAGTATTTT.

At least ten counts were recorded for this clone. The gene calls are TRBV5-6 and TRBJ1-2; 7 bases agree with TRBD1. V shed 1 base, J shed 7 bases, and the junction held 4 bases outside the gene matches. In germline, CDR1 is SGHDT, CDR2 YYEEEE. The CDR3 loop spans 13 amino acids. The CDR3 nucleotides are TGTGCCAGCAGCTTGAAAGACAGGGCTGGCTACACCTTC. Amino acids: CASSLKDRAGYTF.

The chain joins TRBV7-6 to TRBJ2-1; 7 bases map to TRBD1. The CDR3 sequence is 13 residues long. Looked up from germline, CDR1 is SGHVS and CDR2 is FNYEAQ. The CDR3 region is CGSRGNSYNEQFF. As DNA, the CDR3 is TGTGGGAGCAGGGGGAACTCCTACAATGAGCAGTTCTTC.

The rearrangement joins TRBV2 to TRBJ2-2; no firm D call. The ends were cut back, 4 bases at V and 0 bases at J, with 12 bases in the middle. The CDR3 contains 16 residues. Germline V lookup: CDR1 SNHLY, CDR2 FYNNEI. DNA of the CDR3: TGTGCCAGCAGTGCCCGGCTATGTACGAACACCGGGGAGCTGTTTTTT. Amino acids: CASSARLCTNTGELFF.

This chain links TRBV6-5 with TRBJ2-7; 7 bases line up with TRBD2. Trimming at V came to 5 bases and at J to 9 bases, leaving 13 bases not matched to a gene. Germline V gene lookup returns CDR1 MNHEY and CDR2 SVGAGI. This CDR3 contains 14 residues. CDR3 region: CASSHCREALGQYF. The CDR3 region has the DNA TGTGCCAGCAGTCACTGCCGGGAGGCTCTAGGGCAGTACTTC.

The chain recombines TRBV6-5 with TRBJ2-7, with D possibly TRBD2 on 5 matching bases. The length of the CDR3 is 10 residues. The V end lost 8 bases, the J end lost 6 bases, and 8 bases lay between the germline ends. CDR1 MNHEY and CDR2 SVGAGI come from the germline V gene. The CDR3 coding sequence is TGTGCCAGCTCCCGGGGCGAGCAGTACTTC. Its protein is CASSRGEQYF.

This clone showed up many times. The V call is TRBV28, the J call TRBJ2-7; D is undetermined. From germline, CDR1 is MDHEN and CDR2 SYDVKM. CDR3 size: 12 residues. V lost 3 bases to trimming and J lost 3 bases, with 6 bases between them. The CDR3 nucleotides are TGTGCCAGCAGTTTTCAGAGCTACGAGCAGTACTTC. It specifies CASSFQSYEQYF.

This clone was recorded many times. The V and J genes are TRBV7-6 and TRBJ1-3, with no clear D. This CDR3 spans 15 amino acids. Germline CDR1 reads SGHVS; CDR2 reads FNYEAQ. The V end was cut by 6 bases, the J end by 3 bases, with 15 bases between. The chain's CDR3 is CASSPTPGYGNTIYF. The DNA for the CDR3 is TGTGCCAGCAGTCCTACCCCGGGTTATGGAAACACCATATATTTT.

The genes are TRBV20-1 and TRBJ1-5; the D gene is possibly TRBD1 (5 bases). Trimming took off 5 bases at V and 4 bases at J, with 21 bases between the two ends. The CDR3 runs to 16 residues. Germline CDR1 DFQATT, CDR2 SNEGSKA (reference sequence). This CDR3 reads CSAGRPTEYINQPQHF. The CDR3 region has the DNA TGCAGTGCTGGAAGGCCGACAGAGTACATTAATCAGCCCCAGCATTTT.

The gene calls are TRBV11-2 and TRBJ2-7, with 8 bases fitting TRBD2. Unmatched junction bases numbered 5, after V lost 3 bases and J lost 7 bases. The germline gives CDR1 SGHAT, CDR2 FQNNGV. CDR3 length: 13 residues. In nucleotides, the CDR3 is TGTGCCAGCAGCTTCTCTTTAGCGGGGGAGCAGTACTTC. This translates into CASSFSLAGEQYF.

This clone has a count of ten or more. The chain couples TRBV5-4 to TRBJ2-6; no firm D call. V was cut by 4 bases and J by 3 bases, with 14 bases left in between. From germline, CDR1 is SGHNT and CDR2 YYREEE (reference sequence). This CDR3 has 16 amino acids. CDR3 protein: CASSAYGVHGANVLTF. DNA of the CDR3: TGTGCCAGCAGCGCTTATGGAGTTCATGGGGCCAACGTCCTGACTTTC.

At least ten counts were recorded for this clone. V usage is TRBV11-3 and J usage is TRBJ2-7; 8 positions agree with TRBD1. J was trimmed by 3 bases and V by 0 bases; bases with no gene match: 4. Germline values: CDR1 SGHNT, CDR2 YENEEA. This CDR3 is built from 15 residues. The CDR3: CASSLDGQGLYEQYF. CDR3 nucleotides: TGTGCCAGCAGCTTAGATGGACAGGGCCTCTACGAGCAGTACTTC. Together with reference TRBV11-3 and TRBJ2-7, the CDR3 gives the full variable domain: EAGVVQSPRYKIIEKKQPVAFWCNPISGHNTLYWYLQNLGQGPELLIRYENEEAVDDSQLPKDRFSAERLKGVDSTLKIQPAELGDSAVYLCASSLDGQGLYEQYFGPGTRLTVT.

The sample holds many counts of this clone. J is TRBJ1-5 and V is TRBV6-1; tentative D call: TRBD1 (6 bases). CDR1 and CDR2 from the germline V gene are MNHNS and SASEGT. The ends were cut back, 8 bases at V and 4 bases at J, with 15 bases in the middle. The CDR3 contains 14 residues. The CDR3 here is CASEGTSLNQPQHF. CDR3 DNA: TGTGCCAGCGAGGGGACATCCTTGAATCAGCCCCAGCATTTT.